One TCR beta chain is described in this entry. Its antigen is not known. This specimen comes from a study of graft-versus-host responses after intestinal transplantation. The CDR3 runs 14 residues. Germline V lookup: CDR1 MNHEY, CDR2 SVGAGI. Trimming cost V 0 bases and J 8 bases; bases outside gene matches: 6. The assay was immunoSEQ multiplex PCR, and TCRdb's table has in-frame clones only and misses some. This sample has tens of thousands of clones; 89% occur once, and the top ten carry roughly 0.62%. Source: unstimulated CD4+ T cells sorted from spleen or lymph node cells, taken before transplant. The rearrangement uses TRBV6-5 and TRBJ1-2; 7 nucleotides agree with TRBD1. The sequence derives from a human donor who was the organ donor for an intestinal transplant. This chain's CDR3 is CASSYSRDSGGYTF. For the CDR3, the DNA is TGTGCCAGCAGTTACTCTCGGGACAGCGGGGGCTACACCTTC.